This passage covers 15 T cell receptor beta chains from one sample sequenced in a study of T cell responses to AZD1222 COVID-19 vaccine. The method was immunoSEQ multiplex PCR; TCRdb's version includes in-frame clones alone and lacks a portion of them. The repertoire holds tens of thousands of clones, 83% seen once, with approximately 52% in the top ten. The material was peripheral blood, obtained on day 0 of AZD1222 vaccination. These receptors were collected from an adult in good health.

The chain couples TRBV29-1 to TRBJ2-7, with D possibly TRBD2 on 5 matching bases. Between the trimmed V and J ends, which lost 0 bases and 4 bases, there was a span of 13 bases. CDR3 length: 14 amino acids. Germline V CDR1 and CDR2: SQVTM, ANQGSEA. The CDR3 loop is CSVEDGSEAYEQYF. The CDR3 nucleotides read TGCAGCGTTGAAGATGGGAGTGAGGCTTACGAGCAGTACTTC.

The gene calls are TRBV12-3 or TRBV12-4 and TRBJ1-4; 9 nucleotides line up with TRBD1. Trimming took 7 bases from V and 4 from J; bases not matched to a gene: 1. This CDR3 comprises 13 residues. The CDR3 loop reads CASTGQGNEKLFF. The CDR3 nucleotides read TGTGCCAGCACGGGACAGGGTAATGAAAAACTGTTTTTT.

This clone was counted between two and nine times. The chain carries TRBV14 and TRBJ1-5; D ambiguous. The CDR3 runs to 13 residues. V gave up 3 bases and J gave up 7 bases, with 10 bases separating them. Looked up from germline, CDR1 is SGHDN and CDR2 is FVKESK. This CDR3 reads CASSQNLDQPQHF. As DNA, the CDR3 is TGTGCCAGCAGCCAGAACCTCGACCAGCCCCAGCATTTT.

The chain employs TRBV29-1 and TRBJ2-5; no reliable D call. The CDR3 has 12 amino acids. Trimming stripped 7 bases from V and 4 bases from J, with 13 bases between. Germline loops: CDR1 SQVTM, CDR2 ANQGSEA. This CDR3 reads CSGGLRGETQYF. CDR3 nucleotide sequence: TGCAGCGGGGGTCTCAGAGGAGAGACCCAGTACTTC. The full variable domain, with the rest looked up from reference TRBV29-1 and TRBJ2-5, is SAVISQKPSRDICQRGTSLTIQCQVDSQVTMMFWYRQQPGQSLTLIATANQGSEATYESGFVIDKFPISRPNLTFSTLTVSNMSPEDSSIYLCSGGLRGETQYFGPGTRLLVL.

This chain links TRBV7-9 with TRBJ2-1; TRBD2 matches 8 bases. The CDR3 consists of 15 residues. CDR1 is SEHNR, CDR2 FQNEAQ, per germline (reference sequence). V lost 1 base and J lost 7; bases outside the gene matches: 6. As DNA, the CDR3 is TGTGCCAGCAGCTTAGGTAGCGGGGTTTTGAATGAGCAGTTCTTC. Amino acid sequence: CASSLGSGVLNEQFF.

This clone was observed a few times. The chain carries TRBV18 and TRBJ1-1; 7 positions agree with TRBD1. The CDR3 has 13 residues. J lost 11 bases, V lost 2 bases, and 8 bases had no gene match. Looked up from germline, CDR1 is KGHSH and CDR2 is LQKENI. The CDR3 bases are TGTGCCAGCTCACCAGGAGGGGGCGAGGGTGCTTTCTTT. It translates to CASSPGGGEGAFF.

The CDR3 DNA reads TGTGCCAGCTCGCTTGGGGACAGGGGTTACGAGCAGTACTTC. Protein product: CASSLGDRGYEQYF. The rearrangement joins TRBV6-5 to TRBJ2-7; 10 bases align to TRBD1. V lost 8 bases and J lost 4; bases outside the gene matches: 8. The CDR3 runs to 14 residues. Germline V gene lookup returns CDR1 MNHEY and CDR2 SVGAGI.

The J gene is TRBJ1-5, the V gene TRBV19; D uncertain. Trimming took 7 bases from V and 12 from J, leaving 13 bases between them. Germline V CDR1 and CDR2: LNHDA, SQIVND (reference sequence). The CDR3 runs to 11 residues. The CDR3: CASMTAGFQHF. The CDR3 DNA reads TGTGCCAGTATGACCGCGGGTTTCCAGCATTTT. The whole variable domain, filled in from reference TRBV19 and TRBJ1-5, reads DGGITQSPKYLFRKEGQNVTLSCEQNLNHDAMYWYRQDPGQGLRLIYYSQIVNDFQKGDIAEGYSVSREKKESFPLTVTSAQKNPTAFYLCASMTAGFQHFGDGTRLSIL.

The V and J genes are TRBV24-1 and TRBJ2-3; D remains unclear. V lost 2 bases and J lost 0, with 5 bases in between. The CDR3 spans 14 residues. Germline values: CDR1 KGHDR, CDR2 SFDVKD. The CDR3 protein is CATSDSASTDTQYF. DNA of the CDR3: TGTGCCACCAGTGATTCGGCAAGCACAGATACGCAGTATTTT.

CDR3 sequence (DNA): TGCAGTGCTAGTGGGTGGGAAGGAGGTGAGCAGTTCTTC. Its translation: CSASGWEGGEQFF. The V call is TRBV20-1, the J call TRBJ2-1; tentative D call: TRBD2 (5 bases). The CDR3 runs to 13 residues. Germline CDR1 DFQATT, CDR2 SNEGSKA (reference sequence). Trimming removed 3 bases at V and 9 bases at J, with 15 bases between.

The CDR3 sequence is CASSKGLAGAGTGELFF. The CDR3, as DNA: TGTGCCAGCAGCAAGGGACTAGCGGGAGCCGGAACCGGGGAGCTGTTTTTT. The chain carries TRBV21-1 and TRBJ2-2; TRBD2 is taken as the D call from the table, unchecked against the DNA. TRBV21-1 is described as a pseudogene. CDR3 length equals 17 residues.

This clone has more than one count but fewer than ten. The chain carries TRBV28 and TRBJ2-7; D is possibly TRBD1 (5 bases). From germline, CDR1 is MDHEN and CDR2 SYDVKM. There are 16 residues in the CDR3. Trimming stripped 5 bases from V and 5 bases from J, with 22 bases between. The CDR3 sequence is CASSPLDGQGWNEQYF. CDR3 sequence (DNA): TGTGCCAGCAGTCCCCTGGATGGGCAGGGCTGGAACGAGCAGTACTTC.

The V call is TRBV29-1, the J call TRBJ1-1, with a weak D call TRBD1 (5 bases). The CDR3 sequence is 14 residues long. The germline V and J ends were trimmed by 0 bases and 1 base, with 9 bases remaining between them. CDR1 SQVTM and CDR2 ANQGSEA come from the germline V gene. The CDR3 here is CSVEEGTGNTEAFF. CDR3 nucleotides: TGCAGCGTTGAAGAGGGGACGGGGAACACTGAAGCTTTCTTT.

This clone showed up just a few times. This chain joins TRBV10-3 and TRBJ2-1, with D perhaps TRBD2 (6 bases). V was shortened by 9 bases and J by 0 bases, with 9 bases between the two germline ends. Germline assignment: CDR1 ENHRY and CDR2 SYGVKD. The CDR3 contains 13 residues. CDR3 in amino acids: CAISEGSYNEQFF. CDR3 coding DNA: TGTGCCATTTCGGAGGGCTCCTACAATGAGCAGTTCTTC.

This rearrangement joins TRBV3-1 (or the pseudogene TRBV3-2) to TRBJ2-1; D is tentatively TRBD1 or TRBD2 (5 bases each). In germline, CDR1 is LGHDT, CDR2 YNNKEL (reference sequence). CDR3 length equals 16 residues. Trimming cost V 1 base and J 0 bases, with 10 bases left between them. CDR3 sequence: CASSQGGGSSYNEQFF. CDR3 in DNA: TGTGCCAGCAGCCAAGGTGGGGGAAGCTCCTACAATGAGCAGTTCTTC.